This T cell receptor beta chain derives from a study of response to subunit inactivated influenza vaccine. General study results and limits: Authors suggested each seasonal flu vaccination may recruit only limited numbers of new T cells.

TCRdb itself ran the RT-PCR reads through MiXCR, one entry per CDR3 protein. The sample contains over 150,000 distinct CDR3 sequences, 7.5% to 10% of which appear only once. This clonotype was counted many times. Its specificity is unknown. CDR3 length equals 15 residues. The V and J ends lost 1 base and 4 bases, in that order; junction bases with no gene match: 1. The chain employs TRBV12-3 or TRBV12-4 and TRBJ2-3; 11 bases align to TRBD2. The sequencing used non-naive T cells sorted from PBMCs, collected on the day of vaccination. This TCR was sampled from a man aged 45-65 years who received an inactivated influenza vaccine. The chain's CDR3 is CASSLDSGGADTQYF. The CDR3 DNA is TGTGCCAGCAGTTTAGATAGCGGGGGGGCAGATACGCAGTATTTT.